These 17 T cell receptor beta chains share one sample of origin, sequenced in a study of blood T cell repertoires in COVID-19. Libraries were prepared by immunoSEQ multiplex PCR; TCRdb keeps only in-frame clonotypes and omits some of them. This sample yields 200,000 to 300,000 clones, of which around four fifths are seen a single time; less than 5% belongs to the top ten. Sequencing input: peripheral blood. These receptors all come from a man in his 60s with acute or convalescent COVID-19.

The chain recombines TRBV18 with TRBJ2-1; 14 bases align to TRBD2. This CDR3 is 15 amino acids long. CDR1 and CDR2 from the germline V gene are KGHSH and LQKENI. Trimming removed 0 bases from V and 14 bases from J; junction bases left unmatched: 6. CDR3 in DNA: TGTGCCAGCTCACCACCGACTAGCGGGGGGGCGGGGGAGTTCTTC. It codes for CASSPPTSGGAGEFF.

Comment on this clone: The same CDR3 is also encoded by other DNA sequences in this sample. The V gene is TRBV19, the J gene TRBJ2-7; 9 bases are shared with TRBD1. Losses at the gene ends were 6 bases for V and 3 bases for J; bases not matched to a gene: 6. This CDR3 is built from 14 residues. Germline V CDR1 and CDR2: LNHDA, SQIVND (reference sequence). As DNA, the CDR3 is TGTGCCAGTAGCATCCGGACAGGGGACTACGAGCAGTACTTC. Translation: CASSIRTGDYEQYF.

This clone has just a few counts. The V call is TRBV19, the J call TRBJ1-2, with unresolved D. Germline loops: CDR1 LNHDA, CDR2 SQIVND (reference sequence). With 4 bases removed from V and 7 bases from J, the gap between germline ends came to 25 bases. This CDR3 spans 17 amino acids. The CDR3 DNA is TGTGCCAGTAGTACCGCCGGTCTGGGAGAATTAACTGGTGGCTACACCTTC. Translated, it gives CASSTAGLGELTGGYTF.

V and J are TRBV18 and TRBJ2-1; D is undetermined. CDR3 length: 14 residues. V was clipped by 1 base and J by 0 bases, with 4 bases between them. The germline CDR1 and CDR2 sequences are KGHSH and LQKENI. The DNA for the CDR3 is TGTGCCAGCTCACCACTAGACTCCTACAATGAGCAGTTCTTC. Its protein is CASSPLDSYNEQFF.

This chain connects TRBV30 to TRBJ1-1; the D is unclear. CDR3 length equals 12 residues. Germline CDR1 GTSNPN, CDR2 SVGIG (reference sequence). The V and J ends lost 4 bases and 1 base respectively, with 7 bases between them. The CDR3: CAWIRGNTEAFF. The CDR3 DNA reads TGTGCCTGGATTCGAGGGAACACTGAAGCTTTCTTT.

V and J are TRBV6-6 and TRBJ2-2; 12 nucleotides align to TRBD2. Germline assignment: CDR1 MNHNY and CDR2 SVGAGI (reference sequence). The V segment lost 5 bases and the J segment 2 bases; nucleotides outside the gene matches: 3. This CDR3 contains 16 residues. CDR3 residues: CASSRTSGVNTGELFF. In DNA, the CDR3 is TGTGCCAGCAGTAGGACTAGCGGGGTCAACACCGGGGAGCTGTTTTTT.

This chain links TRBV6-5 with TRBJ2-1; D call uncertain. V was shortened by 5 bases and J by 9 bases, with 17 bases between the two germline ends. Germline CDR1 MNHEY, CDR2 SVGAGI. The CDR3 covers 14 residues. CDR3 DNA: TGTGCCAGCAGTCCGTCACGGGTGATTAGTGAGCAGTTCTTC. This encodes CASSPSRVISEQFF.

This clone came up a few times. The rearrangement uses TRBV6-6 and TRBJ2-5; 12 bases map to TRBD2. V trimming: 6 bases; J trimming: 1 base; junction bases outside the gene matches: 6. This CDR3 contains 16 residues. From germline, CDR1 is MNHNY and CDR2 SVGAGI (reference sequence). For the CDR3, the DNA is TGTGCCAGCAGATCCACTAGCGGGGGGTTCCAAGAGACCCAGTACTTC. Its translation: CASRSTSGGFQETQYF.

CDR3 DNA sequence: TGTGCCACCAGCAGAGATCGAGGACAGAACTATGGCTACACCTTC. Amino acid sequence: CATSRDRGQNYGYTF. The V call is TRBV15, the J call TRBJ1-2, with D maybe TRBD1 (6 bases). The CDR3 length is 15 residues. CDR1 and CDR2 (germline): LNHNV, YYDKDF (reference sequence). Between the trimmed V and J ends, which lost 0 bases and 2 bases, there was a span of 10 bases.

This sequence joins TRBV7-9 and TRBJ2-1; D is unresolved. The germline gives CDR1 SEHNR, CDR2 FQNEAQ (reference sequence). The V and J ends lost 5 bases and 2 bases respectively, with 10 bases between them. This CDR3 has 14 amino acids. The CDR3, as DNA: TGTGCCAGCAGCCCCCGAGCGCCCTACAATGAGCAGTTCTTC. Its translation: CASSPRAPYNEQFF.

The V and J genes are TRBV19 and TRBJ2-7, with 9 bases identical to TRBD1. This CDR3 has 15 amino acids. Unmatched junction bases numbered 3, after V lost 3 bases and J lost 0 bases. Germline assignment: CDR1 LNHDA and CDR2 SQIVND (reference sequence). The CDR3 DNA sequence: TGTGCCAGTAGTATCGTACAGGGGGCCTCCTACGAGCAGTACTTC. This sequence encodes CASSIVQGASYEQYF.

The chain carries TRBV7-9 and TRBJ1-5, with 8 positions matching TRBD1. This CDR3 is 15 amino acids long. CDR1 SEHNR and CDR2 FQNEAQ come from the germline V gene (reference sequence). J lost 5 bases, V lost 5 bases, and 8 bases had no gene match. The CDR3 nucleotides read TGTGCCAGCAGCCCGACCGACAGGGGTCATCAGCCCCAGCATTTT. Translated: CASSPTDRGHQPQHF.

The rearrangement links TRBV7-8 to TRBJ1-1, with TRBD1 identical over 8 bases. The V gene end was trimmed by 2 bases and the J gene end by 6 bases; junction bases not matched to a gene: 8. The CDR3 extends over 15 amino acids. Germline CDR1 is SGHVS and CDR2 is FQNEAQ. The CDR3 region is CASSLPDREGPEAFF. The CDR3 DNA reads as TGTGCCAGCAGCTTACCGGACAGGGAAGGTCCTGAAGCTTTCTTT. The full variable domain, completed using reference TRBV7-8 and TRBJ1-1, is GAGVSQSPRYKVAKRGQDVALRCDPISGHVSLFWYQQALGQGPEFLTYFQNEAQLDKSGLPSDRFFAERPEGSVSTLKIQRTQQEDSAVYLCASSLPDREGPEAFFGQGTRLTVV.

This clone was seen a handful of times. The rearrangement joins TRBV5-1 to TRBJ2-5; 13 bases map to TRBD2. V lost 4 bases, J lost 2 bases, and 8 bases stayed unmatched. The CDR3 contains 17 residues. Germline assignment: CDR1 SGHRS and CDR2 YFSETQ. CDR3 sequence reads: CASSPATSGGFQETQYF. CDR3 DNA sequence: TGCGCCAGCAGCCCGGCGACTAGCGGGGGGTTTCAAGAGACCCAGTACTTC.

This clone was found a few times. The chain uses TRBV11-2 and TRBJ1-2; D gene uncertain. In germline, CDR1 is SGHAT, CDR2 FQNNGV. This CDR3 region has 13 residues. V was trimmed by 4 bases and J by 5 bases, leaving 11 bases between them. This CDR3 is CASSSGVGYGYTF. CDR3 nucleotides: TGTGCCAGCAGCTCGGGAGTGGGTTATGGCTACACCTTC.

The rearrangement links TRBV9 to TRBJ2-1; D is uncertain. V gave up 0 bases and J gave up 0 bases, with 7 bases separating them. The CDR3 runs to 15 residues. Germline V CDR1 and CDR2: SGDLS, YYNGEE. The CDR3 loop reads CASSVESSSYNEQFF. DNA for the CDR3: TGTGCCAGCAGCGTAGAGAGTAGCTCCTACAATGAGCAGTTCTTC.

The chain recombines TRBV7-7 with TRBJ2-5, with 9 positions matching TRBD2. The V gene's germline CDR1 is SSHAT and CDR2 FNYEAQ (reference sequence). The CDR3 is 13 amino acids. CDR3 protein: CASVQLAGETQYF. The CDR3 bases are TGTGCTAGCGTTCAACTAGCGGGAGAGACCCAGTACTTC.